One and the same sample provided the 19 T cell receptor beta chains below, sequenced in a study of T cell responses to AZD1222 COVID-19 vaccine. Generated by immunoSEQ multiplex PCR, the TCRdb table keeps only in-frame clones and is missing some. This sample has roughly 150,000 clones, with approximately 90% found just once. Sequenced material: peripheral blood, taken 28 days after the second AZD1222 dose. These TCRs come from an adult who received the AZD1222 COVID-19 vaccine.

The rearrangement uses TRBV14 and TRBJ1-2; tentatively, D is TRBD1 (6 bases). CDR1 is SGHDN and CDR2 is FVKESK in the germline V gene. V was cut by 0 bases and J by 4 bases, with 12 bases left in between. The CDR3 has 15 residues. The CDR3 nucleotides are TGTGCCAGCAGCCAAGAGCGTTCAGGGGCCTATGGCTACACCTTC. Residues: CASSQERSGAYGYTF.

The V and J genes are TRBV18 and TRBJ2-3; D possibly corresponds to TRBD2 (5 bases). The germline V gene encodes CDR1 KGHSH and CDR2 LQKENI. This CDR3 comprises 17 residues. Deletions cut 2 bases from V and 4 bases from J, with 19 bases between. The CDR3 is CASSPYSWTGNSDTQYF. The DNA for the CDR3 is TGTGCCAGCTCACCATATTCGTGGACGGGGAACTCAGATACGCAGTATTTT.

The chain has TRBV2 and TRBJ1-2, with D tentatively TRBD1 (6 bases). Germline-derived CDR1 and CDR2 are SNHLY and FYNNEI. The V end was cut by 8 bases, the J end by 8 bases, with 21 bases between. This CDR3 region has 14 residues. The chain's CDR3 is CASGGQLGVVGYTF. The CDR3 DNA reads as TGTGCCAGCGGCGGACAGTTAGGGGTTGTGGGCTACACCTTC.

This clone came up once. This chain links TRBV28 with TRBJ1-4, with 12 bases identical to TRBD1. With V trimmed by 5 bases and J by 4 bases, 11 bases remained unmatched. There are 18 residues in the CDR3. Germline CDR1 reads MDHEN; CDR2 reads SYDVKM. CDR3 sequence: CASSSAGTGGRGNEKLFF. In DNA, the CDR3 is TGTGCCAGCAGTAGCGCCGGGACAGGGGGCAGGGGTAATGAAAAACTGTTTTTT.

The V call is TRBV3-1 (or the pseudogene TRBV3-2), the J call TRBJ2-2; D is perhaps TRBD2 (6 bases). Trimming stripped 2 bases from V and 1 base from J, with 11 bases between. This CDR3 is 16 amino acids long. Germline-derived CDR1 and CDR2 are LGHDT and YNNKEL (reference sequence). The CDR3 loop reads CASSQWRGVNTGELFF. As DNA, the CDR3 is TGTGCCAGCAGCCAATGGAGGGGAGTGAACACCGGGGAGCTGTTTTTT.

Details on this clone: This same CDR3 is encoded by further DNA sequences in the sample. The chain is built from TRBV7-2 and TRBJ1-5; 10 bases are shared with TRBD1. The CDR3 has 14 residues. Trimming took 5 bases from V and 7 from J; bases not matched to a gene: 5. Germline loops: CDR1 SGHTA, CDR2 FQGNSA. CDR3 nucleotides: TGTGCCAGCAGCCCGGACAGGGGGGGCCAGCCCCAGCATTTT. This codes for CASSPDRGGQPQHF.

The chain is built from TRBV15 and TRBJ2-1, with a weak D call TRBD1 (5 bases). The CDR3 spans 16 residues. Trimming stripped 6 bases from V and 4 bases from J, with 19 bases between. The germline gives CDR1 LNHNV, CDR2 YYDKDF (reference sequence). The CDR3 loop is CATRVGRGAAYNEQFF. The CDR3, as DNA: TGTGCCACCAGAGTCGGAAGGGGCGCTGCATACAATGAGCAGTTCTTC.

The CDR3 coding sequence is TGTGCCAGCGGTTGGGGACAGGGGGTTTCGGCTAAACTGTTTTTT. It translates to CASGWGQGVSAKLFF. The chain combines TRBV25-1 with TRBJ1-4, with 11 bases lining up with TRBD1. The CDR3 length is 15 residues. After removal of 8 bases from V and 11 bases from J, the junction contained 13 bases not matched to a gene. Germline assignment: CDR1 MGHDK and CDR2 SYGVNS.

The V call is TRBV27, the J call TRBJ1-1; no clear D. There are 13 residues in the CDR3. Germline values: CDR1 MNHEY, CDR2 SMNVEV (reference sequence). V lost 4 bases and J 1 base, leaving 7 bases between the germline ends. CDR3 nucleotide sequence: TGTGCCAGCAGTTCCAGACAGAACACTGAAGCTTTCTTT. It encodes CASSSRQNTEAFF.

The genes are TRBV18 and TRBJ2-5; either TRBD1 or TRBD2 may supply D (6 bases each). Germline V gives CDR1 KGHSH, CDR2 LQKENI. V was cut by 0 bases and J by 5 bases, with 16 bases left in between. This CDR3 comprises 16 residues. The DNA for the CDR3 is TGTGCCAGCTCACCACCGGTCCGGGGGCGATGGGAGACCCAGTACTTC. Translation gives CASSPPVRGRWETQYF.

This clone appeared a single time. The chain employs TRBV4-1 and TRBJ2-1; TRBD2 matches at 7 bases. Trimming cost V 3 bases and J 5 bases; bases outside gene matches: 7. Per the germline V gene, CDR1 is MGHRA and CDR2 is YSYEKL. The CDR3 runs to 15 residues. The CDR3 here is CASSQPSGTNNEQFF. CDR3 coding DNA: TGCGCCAGCAGCCAGCCCAGCGGGACTAACAATGAGCAGTTCTTC.

The V call is TRBV27, the J call TRBJ1-1; TRBD1 is a possible D gene (5 bases). CDR1 and CDR2 (germline): MNHEY, SMNVEV (reference sequence). Trimming cost V 3 bases and J 1 base, with 24 bases left between them. CDR3 size: 19 residues. The CDR3 DNA follows: TGTGCCAGCAGTTTCCGGGCCGTGGCTAGACAGCAGCAGAACACTGAAGCTTTCTTT. The encoded protein is CASSFRAVARQQQNTEAFF.

This chain connects TRBV12-3 or TRBV12-4 to TRBJ2-3; D gene uncertain. V was shortened by 6 bases and J by 3 bases, with 7 bases between the two germline ends. The CDR3 totals 12 residues. CDR3 protein: CASSPRTDTQYF. The CDR3 DNA sequence: TGTGCCAGCAGCCCCCGGACAGATACGCAGTATTTT.

The V call is TRBV27, the J call TRBJ1-1; D ambiguous. This CDR3 region has 13 residues. CDR1 and CDR2 from the germline V gene are MNHEY and SMNVEV (reference sequence). The ends were cut back, 5 bases at V and 4 bases at J, with 11 bases in the middle. Here the CDR3 DNA reads TGTGCCAGCAGTCCCGGGCGGTCCACTGAAGCTTTCTTT. Translating gives CASSPGRSTEAFF.

This sequence joins TRBV5-1 and TRBJ1-6, with D unresolved. V was shortened by 3 bases and J by 5 bases, with 18 bases between the two germline ends. Germline loops: CDR1 SGHRS, CDR2 YFSETQ. CDR3 length equals 17 residues. CDR3 sequence (DNA): TGCGCCAGCAGCTGGCGCGGCGGTACTCTTGATAATTCACCCCTCCACTTT. Translating it yields CASSWRGGTLDNSPLHF.

This chain links TRBV27 with TRBJ1-1; D gene ambiguous. V gave up 2 bases and J gave up 8 bases, with 12 bases separating them. There are 13 residues in the CDR3. Germline V gene sequence: CDR1 MNHEY, CDR2 SMNVEV (reference sequence). CDR3 DNA sequence: TGTGCCAGCAGTTTAACGGAGTACCACGAAGCTTTCTTT. Protein sequence: CASSLTEYHEAFF.

This clone was detected only once. The chain links TRBV5-1 to TRBJ2-1, with 8 bases lining up with TRBD2. J gave up 2 bases and V 1 base, and 2 bases lay outside the gene matches. This CDR3 comprises 15 residues. Germline lookup yields CDR1 SGHRS and CDR2 YFSETQ. The CDR3 here is CASSLLAGPYNEQFF. CDR3 DNA sequence: TGCGCCAGCAGCTTGTTAGCGGGACCCTACAATGAGCAGTTCTTC.

CDR3 bases: TGTGCCAGCTCGCGTTCCGGGACAGGCTATCAGCCCCAGCATTTT. Translating gives CASSRSGTGYQPQHF. The rearrangement joins TRBV18 to TRBJ1-5; TRBD1 matches 8 bases. The CDR3 is 15 residues long. With V trimmed by 6 bases and J by 5 bases, 9 bases remained unmatched. Germline values: CDR1 KGHSH, CDR2 LQKENI. Complete variable domain (other parts from reference TRBV18 and TRBJ1-5): NAGVMQNPRHLVRRRGQEARLRCSPMKGHSHVYWYRQLPEEGLKFMVYLQKENIIDESGMPKERFSAEFPKEGPSILRIQQVVRGDSAAYFCASSRSGTGYQPQHFGDGTRLSIL.

CDR3 DNA: TGTGCCACCAGCAGAGGGAGGGGCGCGGGTAATTCACCCCTCCACTTT. This encodes CATSRGRGAGNSPLHF. V and J are TRBV15 and TRBJ1-6; TRBD1 is a possible D gene (5 bases). Trimming pared 1 base from V and 6 bases from J, leaving 13 bases between. Germline CDR1 is LNHNV and CDR2 is YYDKDF (reference sequence). The CDR3 sequence is 16 residues long.